This TCR beta chain was captured by sequencing in a study of cytomegalovirus exposure and HLA in healthy donors. The primer mix had 60 Vbeta and 13 Jbeta primers. Generated by immunoSEQ multiplex PCR, the TCRdb table keeps only in-frame clones and is missing some. The table lists 150,000 to 200,000 clones, around 78% of them singletons. Sequenced material: PBMCs. The TCR was taken from a man in his late teens or twenties in good health and CMV-seronegative.

The chain's CDR3 is CASGMQGTTYEQYF. CDR3 in DNA: TGTGCCAGCGGAATGCAGGGAACCACCTACGAGCAGTACTTC. The chain joins TRBV21-1 to TRBJ2-7; the table's TRBD1 call for D was not verified on the DNA. TRBV21-1 is termed a pseudogene. The CDR3 runs to 14 residues.